A single sample is the source of the 13 T cell receptor beta chains below, sequenced in a study of blood T cell repertoires in COVID-19. Profiled with immunoSEQ multiplex PCR; TCRdb holds only in-frame clones, not every one. The sample lists 200,000 or so clones; 82% were seen once. The specimen sequenced was peripheral blood. The receptors here all came from a woman in her 30s with acute or convalescent COVID-19.

This clone is a singleton in its sample. The chain couples TRBV5-5 to TRBJ2-3; no definite D call. Germline V CDR1 and CDR2: SGHKS, YYEKEE (reference sequence). Trimming stripped 0 bases from V and 3 bases from J, with 8 bases between. The CDR3 spans 14 residues. DNA of the CDR3: TGTGCCAGCAGCTTGGCGGTTAGAACAGATACGCAGTATTTT. Translated: CASSLAVRTDTQYF.

The rearrangement uses TRBV27 and TRBJ2-2, with TRBD2 matching 8 bases. The CDR3 sequence is 16 residues long. Germline CDR1 reads MNHEY; CDR2 reads SMNVEV (reference sequence). V shed 0 bases and J 2 bases; nucleotides not matched to a gene: 2. This CDR3 reads CASSLSTSGNTGELFF. CDR3 DNA sequence: TGTGCCAGCAGTTTATCTACTAGCGGCAACACCGGGGAGCTGTTTTTT.

This chain connects TRBV6-5 to TRBJ2-7, with D possibly matching TRBD2 (6 bases). CDR1 and CDR2 (germline): MNHEY, SVGAGI. V lost 0 bases to trimming and J lost 0 bases, with 12 bases between them. The length of the CDR3 is 16 residues. In DNA form, the CDR3 reads TGTGCCAGCAGTTACTCTGGTAGCGGAAGCTCCTACGAGCAGTACTTC. As protein: CASSYSGSGSSYEQYF.

This chain joins TRBV18 and TRBJ2-6; TRBD2 matches 8 bases. The length of the CDR3 is 19 residues. The V segment lost 3 bases and the J segment 2 bases; nucleotides outside the gene matches: 12. From germline, CDR1 is KGHSH and CDR2 LQKENI. The CDR3 protein is CASSPLAGGNPAGANVLTF. The CDR3 coding sequence is TGTGCCAGCTCACCCCTTGCGGGAGGCAACCCCGCTGGGGCCAACGTCCTGACTTTC.

This chain links TRBV6-5 with TRBJ2-7; 7 bases agree with TRBD1. V lost 10 bases to trimming and J lost 0 bases; unmatched junction nucleotides: 9. CDR1 and CDR2 (germline): MNHEY, SVGAGI. The CDR3 runs to 14 residues. CDR3 in amino acids: CATYRGGYSYEQYF. The CDR3 DNA reads as TGTGCCACATACAGGGGCGGCTACTCCTACGAGCAGTACTTC.

V usage is TRBV11-2 and J usage is TRBJ2-1; D remains ambiguous. The CDR3 spans 14 residues. V was trimmed by 3 bases and J by 0 bases, leaving 6 bases between them. Germline values: CDR1 SGHAT, CDR2 FQNNGV. CDR3 coding DNA: TGTGCCAGCAGCTTGTCCCTCTCCTACAATGAGCAGTTCTTC. It specifies CASSLSLSYNEQFF. The full variable domain, completed using reference TRBV11-2 and TRBJ2-1, is EAGVAQSPRYKIIEKRQSVAFWCNPISGHATLYWYQQILGQGPKLLIQFQNNGVVDDSQLPKDRFSAERLKGVDSTLKIQPAKLEDSAVYLCASSLSLSYNEQFFGPGTRLTVL.

The rearrangement links TRBV4-1 to TRBJ1-2, with D perhaps TRBD1 (6 bases). V was clipped by 1 base and J by 2 bases, with 14 bases between them. Germline CDR1 and CDR2: MGHRA and YSYEKL. The CDR3 spans 16 residues. CDR3: CASSQAGQGQNYGYTF. CDR3 nucleotides: TGCGCCAGCAGCCAAGCGGGGCAGGGGCAGAACTATGGCTACACCTTC.

This chain links TRBV5-1 with TRBJ2-7; 7 nucleotides line up with TRBD2. J gave up 3 bases and V 0 bases, and 3 bases lay outside the gene matches. The CDR3 covers 14 residues. CDR1 is SGHRS, CDR2 YFSETQ, per germline. Here the CDR3 reads CASSLAGGDYEQYF. CDR3 bases: TGCGCCAGCAGCTTGGCTGGGGGGGACTACGAGCAGTACTTC.

The gene calls are TRBV5-4 and TRBJ1-4; D not certain. The germline CDR1 and CDR2 sequences are SGHNT and YYREEE (reference sequence). The CDR3 loop spans 15 amino acids. Trimming took 0 bases from V and 0 from J, leaving 6 bases between them. The CDR3 nucleotides are TGTGCCAGCAGCTTGGGAGCGACAACTAATGAAAAACTGTTTTTT. It encodes CASSLGATTNEKLFF.

This chain uses TRBV2 with TRBJ1-1; D uncertain. V was shortened by 4 bases and J by 1 base, with 10 bases between the two germline ends. The germline V gene encodes CDR1 SNHLY and CDR2 FYNNEI. The CDR3 runs to 14 residues. Written as DNA, the CDR3 is TGTGCCAGCAGTGGGTACCGGGGGAACACTGAAGCTTTCTTT. Residues: CASSGYRGNTEAFF.

The rearrangement uses TRBV28 and TRBJ1-1; 7 bases agree with TRBD1. Germline V gene data show CDR1 as MDHEN and CDR2 as SYDVKM. This CDR3 has 13 amino acids. V lost 8 bases and J lost 3; bases outside the gene matches: 6. As DNA, the CDR3 is TGTGCCAGCCTATCAGGGGGGCACACTGAAGCTTTCTTT. It specifies CASLSGGHTEAFF.

The V and J genes are TRBV6-4 and TRBJ2-1; 8 nucleotides match TRBD2. Trimming cost V 2 bases and J 3 bases; bases outside gene matches: 6. Germline values: CDR1 MRHNA, CDR2 SNTAGT. The CDR3 loop spans 16 amino acids. CDR3 protein: CASSDELAVNYNEQFF. The CDR3 region has the DNA TGTGCCAGCAGTGACGAACTAGCGGTTAACTACAATGAGCAGTTCTTC.

This clone turned up a few times. The chain carries TRBV12-5 and TRBJ2-2, with 7 nucleotides matching TRBD1. The J segment lost 5 bases and the V segment lost 1 base, leaving 1 base of the junction unmatched. The CDR3 has 14 amino acids. The germline CDR1 and CDR2 sequences are LGHNT and FRNRAP. The CDR3 protein is CASGLEGATGELFF. In DNA form, the CDR3 reads TGTGCTAGTGGTTTGGAGGGGGCAACCGGGGAGCTGTTTTTT.